The TCR beta chain described here comes from a study of vaccination effects on CD4 cells after COVID-19. Study at large: Before sequencing, viral peptide pools were used by the ViraFEST assay to expand antigen-specific CD4+ T cells. IL-2 at about 10 IU/ml and peptides at about 10 ug/ml were added to cultured PBMC, more than 1.5 million per well.

Study results and limitations: Clones of infection and vaccine origin contracted markedly late after vaccination.

V was pared by 4 bases and J by 3 bases, with 7 bases of the junction left unmatched. This CDR3 region has 15 residues. From germline, CDR1 is SEHNR and CDR2 FQNEAQ (reference sequence). Note on this clone: Its antigen is undetermined.

Investigators separated out CD4+ T cells once 10 days of culture had passed. As their vaccination, participants received two doses of either BNT162b2 or mRNA-1273. Half-medium changes using IL-2 medium occurred on days 3 and 7. The table came from immunoSEQ multiplex PCR; TCRdb's copy has only in-frame clones and leaves some out. The table lists about 45,000 clones, 72% of them singletons. The chain couples TRBV7-9 to TRBJ2-3, with TRBD2 identical over 7 bases. The sequences come from CD4+ T cells from PBMCs cultured without peptide, collected after COVID-19 vaccination. This clonotype originated in a human donor who received a COVID-19 vaccine. CDR3 DNA: TGTGCCAGCAGCTCCTCAGCGGGGAGTACAGATACGCAGTATTTT. This codes for CASSSSAGSTDTQYF. The full variable domain, completed using reference TRBV7-9 and TRBJ2-3, is DTGVSQNPRHKITKRGQNVTFRCDPISEHNRLYWYRQTLGQGPEFLTYFQNEAQLEKSRLLSDRFSAERPKGSFSTLEIQRTEQGDSAMYLCASSSSAGSTDTQYFGPGTRLTVL.